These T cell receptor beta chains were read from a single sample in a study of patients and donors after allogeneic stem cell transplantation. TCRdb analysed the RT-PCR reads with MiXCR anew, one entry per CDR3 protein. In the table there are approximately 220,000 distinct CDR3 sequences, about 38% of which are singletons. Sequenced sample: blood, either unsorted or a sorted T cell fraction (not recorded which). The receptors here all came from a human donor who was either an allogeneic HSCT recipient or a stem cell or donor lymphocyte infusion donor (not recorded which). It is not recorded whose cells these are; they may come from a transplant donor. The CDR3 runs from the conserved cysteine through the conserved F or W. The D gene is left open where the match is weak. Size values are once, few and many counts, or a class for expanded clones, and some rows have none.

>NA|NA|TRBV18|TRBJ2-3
TGTGCCAGCTCACCAAGGGGACACAACACAGATACGCAGTATTTT
CASSPRGHNTDTQYF
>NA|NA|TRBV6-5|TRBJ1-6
TGTGCCAGCAGTTACTCTGCAGTTAATTCACCCCTCCACTTT
CASSYSAVNSPLHF
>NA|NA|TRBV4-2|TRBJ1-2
TGTGCCAGCAGCCAAGACTTGAACATGGTTGTCTATGGCTACACCTTC
CASSQDLNMVVYGYTF
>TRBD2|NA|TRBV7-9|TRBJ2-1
TGTGCCAGCAGCTTTACCCTACCTGTGGGAGGGGAAACGGACAATGAGCAGTTCTTC
CASSFTLPVGGETDNEQFF
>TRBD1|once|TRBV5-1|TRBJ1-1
TGCGCCAGCAGCACATCTCGGACAGGGAACACTGAAGCTTTCTTT
CASSTSRTGNTEAFF
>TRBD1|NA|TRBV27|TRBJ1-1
TGTGCCAGCAGTCTAAACAGGGGACTGAGCACTGAAGCTTTCTTT
CASSLNRGLSTEAFF
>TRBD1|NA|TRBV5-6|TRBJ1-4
TGTGCCAGCAGCTTCCTCAGGGGGCGCGGTGAAAAACTGTTTTTT
CASSFLRGRGEKLFF
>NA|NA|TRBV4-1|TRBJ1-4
TGCGCCAGCAGCCAAATGTTCCTGGTTGGGGGCGCAACTAATGAAAAACTGTTTTTT
CASSQMFLVGGATNEKLFF
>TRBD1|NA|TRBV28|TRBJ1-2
TGTGCCAGCAGGCCCCAGGGGGGGGGAAGAGGCGGCTACACCTTC
CASRPQGGGRGGYTF
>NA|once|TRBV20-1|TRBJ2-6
TGCAGTGCGACCGGGACAACTGGGGCCAACGTCCTGACTTTC
CSATGTTGANVLTF
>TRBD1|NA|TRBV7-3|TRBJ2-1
TGTGCCAGCAGCTTATTAACAGGGGGAGGCGAGCAGTTCTTC
CASSLLTGGGEQFF
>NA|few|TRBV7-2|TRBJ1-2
TGTGCCAGCAGCGCGGTGTCTAACTATGGCTACACCTTC
CASSAVSNYGYTF
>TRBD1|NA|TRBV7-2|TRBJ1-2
TGTGCCAGCAGCCCCACAGGGGTCTATGGCTACACCTTC
CASSPTGVYGYTF
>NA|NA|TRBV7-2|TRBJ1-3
TGTGCCAGCACCCCCCGCGGGGGGCGAACGGGAAACACCATATATTTT
CASTPRGGRTGNTIYF
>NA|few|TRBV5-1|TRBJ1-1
TGCGCCAGCAGCTTGGGGCTCGTTGGCACTGAAGCTTTCTTT
CASSLGLVGTEAFF
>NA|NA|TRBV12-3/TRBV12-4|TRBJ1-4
TGTGCCAGCAGTTTCGGGGTCTCAACTAATGAAAAACTGTTTTTT
CASSFGVSTNEKLFF
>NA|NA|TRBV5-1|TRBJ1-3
TGCGCCAGCAGCAAGGACCCTGGAAACACCATATATTTT
CASSKDPGNTIYF
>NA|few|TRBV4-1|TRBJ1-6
TGCGCCAGCAGCCAGCTGATAGGTCAGGGAGATTCACCCCTCCACTTT
CASSQLIGQGDSPLHF
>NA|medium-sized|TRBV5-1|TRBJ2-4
TGCGCCAGCAGCCCCGGACAATCTTTGGGCATTCAGTACTTC
CASSPGQSLGIQYF
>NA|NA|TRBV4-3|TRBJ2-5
TGCGCCAGCAGCCCACAAGCCGGGGAGACCCAGTACTTC
CASSPQAGETQYF
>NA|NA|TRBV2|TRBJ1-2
TGTGCCAGCAGTGAGACTGCGTCGGGCTACACCTTC
CASSETASGYTF
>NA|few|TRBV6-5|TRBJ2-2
TGTGCCAGTCACGCACCAGGGTTGGGCGGGGAGCTGTTTTTT
CASHAPGLGGELFF
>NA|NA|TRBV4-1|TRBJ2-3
TGCGCCAGCAGCCGACCGCGGGACGGGCCGAGCACAGATACGCAGTATTTT
CASSRPRDGPSTDTQYF
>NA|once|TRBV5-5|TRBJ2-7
TGTGCCAGCAGCTATACTTTCGGGGTTTACGAGCAGTACTTC
CASSYTFGVYEQYF
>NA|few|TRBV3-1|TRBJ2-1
TGTGCCAGCAGCCAAATCTTTACGGGGGAGGTTGAGCAGTTCTTC
CASSQIFTGEVEQFF
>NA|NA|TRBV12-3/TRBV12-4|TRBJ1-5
TGTGCCAGCAGTTTTGGCCCGGCGAATTGGCCCCAGCATTTT
CASSFGPANWPQHF
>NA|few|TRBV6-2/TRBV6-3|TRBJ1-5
TGTGCCAGCAGTTATGGCTGGAGCCAGCCCCAGCATTTT
CASSYGWSQPQHF
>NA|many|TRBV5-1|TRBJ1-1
TGCGCCAGCAGCAGAACACAGGGCAACACTGAAGCTTTCTTT
CASSRTQGNTEAFF
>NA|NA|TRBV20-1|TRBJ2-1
TGCAGTGCTAGAGATGTCAGGAGGAGCTCCTACAATGAGCAGTTCTTC
CSARDVRRSSYNEQFF
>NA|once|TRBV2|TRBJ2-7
TGTGCCAGCAAACAGGGCCTATCCTACGAGCAGTACTTC
CASKQGLSYEQYF
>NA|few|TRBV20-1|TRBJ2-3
TGCAGTGCTAGAGTACGACTAACGCAGTATTTT
CSARVRLTQYF
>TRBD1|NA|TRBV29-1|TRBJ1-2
TGCAGCGTTGGCGACAGGGGGCTCGGCTACACCTTC
CSVGDRGLGYTF
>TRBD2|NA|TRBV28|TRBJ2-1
TGTGCCAGCAGTCCCATAGCGGGGGCCGCGAGGGGGTTCTTC
CASSPIAGAARGFF
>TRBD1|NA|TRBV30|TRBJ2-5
TGTGCCTGGAACCAGGGGGCAGGAGAGACCCAGTACTTC
CAWNQGAGETQYF
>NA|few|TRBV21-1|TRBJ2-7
TGTGCCAGCAGCAAAGGGCCCAAAGGGCACGAGCAGTACTTC
CASSKGPKGHEQYF
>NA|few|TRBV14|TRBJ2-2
TGTGCCAGCAGCCAATTCCGCTACAGGAGGAAGGACACCGGGGAGCTGTTTTTT
CASSQFRYRRKDTGELFF
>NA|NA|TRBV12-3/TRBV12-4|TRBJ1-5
TGTGCCAGCAGGGCCCCGGAGGGGCACCAGCCCCAGCATTTT
CASRAPEGHQPQHF
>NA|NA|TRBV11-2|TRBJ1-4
TGTGCCAGCAGCCAATATGCAACTAATGAAAAACTGTTTTTT
CASSQYATNEKLFF
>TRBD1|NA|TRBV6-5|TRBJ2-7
TGTGCCAGCAGTTCCTCGACAGGGGTACACTACGAGCAGTACTTC
CASSSSTGVHYEQYF
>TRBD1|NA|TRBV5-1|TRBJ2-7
TGCGCCAGCAGCTTGATCCGGGACAGGACCTACGAGCAGTACTTC
CASSLIRDRTYEQYF
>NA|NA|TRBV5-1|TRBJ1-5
TGCGCCAGCAGCTTGGACGGCATCCGCGAGCCTGAGCATTTT
CASSLDGIREPEHF
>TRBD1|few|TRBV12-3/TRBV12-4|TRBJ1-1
TGTGCCAGCAGTCCGACAGGGGCCGCCGGGGCTTTCTTT
CASSPTGAAGAFF
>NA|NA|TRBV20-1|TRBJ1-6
TGCAGTGCTACGGGGGTGGATAATTCACCCCTCCACTTT
CSATGVDNSPLHF